The entry below gives a single TCR beta chain sequence along with its context. This specimen comes from a study of blood T cell repertoires in COVID-19. Study summary: Sites in the United States, Italy and Spain provided acute and convalescent COVID-19 samples.

Generated by immunoSEQ multiplex PCR, the TCRdb table keeps only in-frame clones and is missing some. The sample holds fewer than 250,000 clones, just over 85% seen once. Study members were between about 18 and 100 years old and lived in 20 to 30 US regions. Participants' reported clinical history set cohort assignment. The length of the CDR3 is 14 residues. The ends were cut back, 3 bases at V and 3 bases at J, with 8 bases in the middle. Germline lookup yields CDR1 SEHNR and CDR2 FQNEAQ (reference sequence). The rearrangement joins TRBV7-9 to TRBJ1-4; possibly TRBD1 for D (6 bases). Sequences were obtained from PBMCs or T cells enriched from blood (not recorded which). The TCR comes from a woman aged 45-59 years with acute COVID-19. The CDR3 protein is CASSLDRANEKLFF. The CDR3 DNA follows: TGTGCCAGCAGCTTGGACAGAGCTAATGAAAAACTGTTTTTT.